The 4 T cell receptor beta chains listed next were all sequenced from one sample in a study of T cells in Graves' hyperthyroidism and ophthalmopathy. Template material for amplifying TCR beta CDR3 regions consisted of RNA transcripts. TCR CDR3 regions were first amplified by RT-PCR with HTBI primers. One entry per CDR3 protein results from TCRdb running MiXCR on the multiplex PCR reads. The sample consists of 270,000 or so distinct CDR3 sequences, nearly 15% of them appearing once. The material sequenced was blood. These receptor sequences come from a woman aged 45-65 years with Graves' hyperthyroidism that later progressed to Graves' ophthalmopathy.

The J gene is TRBJ2-2, the V gene TRBV2, with unresolved D. The germline V gene encodes CDR1 SNHLY and CDR2 FYNNEI. The CDR3 extends over 12 amino acids. V lost 4 bases to trimming and J lost 7 bases, with 7 bases between them. The CDR3, as DNA: TGTGCCAGCAGTGCACACATCGGGGAGCTGTTTTTT. Translated: CASSAHIGELFF. Full variable domain (remainder filled in from reference TRBV2 and TRBJ2-2): EPEVTQTPSHQVTQMGQEVILRCVPISNHLYFYWYRQILGQKVEFLVSFYNNEISEKSEIFDDQFSVERPDGSNFTLKIRSTKLEDSAMYFCASSAHIGELFFGEGSRLTVL.

This clonotype was observed at least ten times. A much bigger clone sits one base away, suggesting this may be a read error. V is TRBV3-1 and J is TRBJ1-1, with D hard to call. Trimming shortened V by 1 base and J by 3 bases, and 6 bases separated the two germline ends. Germline V lookup: CDR1 LGHDT, CDR2 YNNKEL (reference sequence). The CDR3 runs to 13 residues. DNA for the CDR3: TGTGCCAGCAGCCAAGCAGAGGACACTGAAGCTTTCTTT. Amino acid sequence: CASSQAEDTEAFF.

This clonotype turned up a few times. The chain is built from TRBV9 and TRBJ2-3; D perhaps matches TRBD2 (6 bases). The V and J ends lost 0 bases and 6 bases respectively, with 17 bases between them. Germline V CDR1 and CDR2: SGDLS, YYNGEE. There are 16 residues in the CDR3. The CDR3 region has the DNA TGTGCCAGCAGCGTAGGACTAGGCTTAAATGGGGATACGCAGTATTTT. Protein sequence: CASSVGLGLNGDTQYF.

This clonotype was observed many times. The chain uses TRBV20-1 and TRBJ2-1; 9 nucleotides agree with TRBD2. V lost 3 bases to trimming and J lost 2 bases; unmatched junction nucleotides: 5. CDR1 and CDR2 (germline): DFQATT, SNEGSKA (reference sequence). The CDR3 is 15 residues long. The DNA of the CDR3 is TGCAGTGCTAGTGTAGCGGGAGTTACCTACAATGAGCAGTTCTTC. Translation: CSASVAGVTYNEQFF.